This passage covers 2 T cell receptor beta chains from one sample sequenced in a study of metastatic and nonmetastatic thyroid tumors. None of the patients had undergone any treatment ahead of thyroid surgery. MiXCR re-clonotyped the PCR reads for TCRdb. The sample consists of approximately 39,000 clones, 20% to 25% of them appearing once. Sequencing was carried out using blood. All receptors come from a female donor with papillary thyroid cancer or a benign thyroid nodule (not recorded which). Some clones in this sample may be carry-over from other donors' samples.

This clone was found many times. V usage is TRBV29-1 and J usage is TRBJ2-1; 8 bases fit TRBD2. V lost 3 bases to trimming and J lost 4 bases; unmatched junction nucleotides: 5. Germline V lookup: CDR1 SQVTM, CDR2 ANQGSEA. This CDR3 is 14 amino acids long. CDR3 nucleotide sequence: TGCAGCGTTGATGGACTAGCAAGATACAATGAGCAGTTCTTC. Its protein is CSVDGLARYNEQFF.

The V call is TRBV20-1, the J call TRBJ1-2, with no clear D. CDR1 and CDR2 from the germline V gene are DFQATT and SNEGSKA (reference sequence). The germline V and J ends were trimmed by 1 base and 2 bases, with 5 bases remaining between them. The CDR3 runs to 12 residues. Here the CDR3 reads CSARGANYGYTF. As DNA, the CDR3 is TGCAGTGCTAGAGGGGCGAACTATGGCTACACCTTC.